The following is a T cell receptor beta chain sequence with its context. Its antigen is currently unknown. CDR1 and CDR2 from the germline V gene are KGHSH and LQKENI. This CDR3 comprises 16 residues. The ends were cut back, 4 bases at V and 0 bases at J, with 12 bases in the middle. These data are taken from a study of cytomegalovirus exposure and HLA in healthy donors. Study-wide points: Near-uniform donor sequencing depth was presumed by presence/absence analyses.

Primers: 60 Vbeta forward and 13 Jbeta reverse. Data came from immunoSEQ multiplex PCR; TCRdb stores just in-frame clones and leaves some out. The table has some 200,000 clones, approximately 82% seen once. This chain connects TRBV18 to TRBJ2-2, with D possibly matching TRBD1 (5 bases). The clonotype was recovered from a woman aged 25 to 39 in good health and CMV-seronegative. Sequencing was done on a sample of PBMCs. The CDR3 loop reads CASSRPGRANTGELFF. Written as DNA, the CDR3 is TGTGCCAGCTCACGTCCAGGGCGCGCGAACACCGGGGAGCTGTTTTTT. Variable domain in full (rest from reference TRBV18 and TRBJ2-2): NAGVMQNPRHLVRRRGQEARLRCSPMKGHSHVYWYRQLPEEGLKFMVYLQKENIIDESGMPKERFSAEFPKEGPSILRIQQVVRGDSAAYFCASSRPGRANTGELFFGEGSRLTVL.